The clone carrying this T cell receptor (beta chain) has a count of ten or more. The target antigen is unknown. Losses at the gene ends were 6 bases for V and 4 bases for J; bases not matched to a gene: 3. In germline, CDR1 is SQVTM, CDR2 ANQGSEA. The CDR3 is made up of 11 amino acids. This entry belongs to a study of T-cell reconstitution after alpha-beta-depleted transplantation in children. General study results and limits: Reportedly, alpha-beta T cells present about two months post-transplant originated from several hundred expanded clones of graft origin. Some patients' high day-60 TCRbeta diversity was traced to surviving recipient T cells and thymic progenitors. Newly produced T cells mostly accounted for T-cell counts and diversity one year post-transplant.

It was with unique molecular identifiers that the TCRbeta library was prepared. Each CDR3 protein is one row after TCRdb ran MiXCR on the PCR reads. The table records about 240,000 distinct CDR3 sequences, roughly 25% of them present only once. This TCR came from a girl aged 2 to 9 with Fanconi anemia, due to receive a stem cell transplant. V gene TRBV29-1 combines with J gene TRBJ2-7; 7 bases line up with TRBD1. Sequenced material: PBMCs, taken before TCRalphabeta/CD19-depleted stem cell transplant. For the CDR3, the DNA is TGCAGCGTCCCGGGACAGTACGAGCAGTACTTC. This gives the protein CSVPGQYEQYF.